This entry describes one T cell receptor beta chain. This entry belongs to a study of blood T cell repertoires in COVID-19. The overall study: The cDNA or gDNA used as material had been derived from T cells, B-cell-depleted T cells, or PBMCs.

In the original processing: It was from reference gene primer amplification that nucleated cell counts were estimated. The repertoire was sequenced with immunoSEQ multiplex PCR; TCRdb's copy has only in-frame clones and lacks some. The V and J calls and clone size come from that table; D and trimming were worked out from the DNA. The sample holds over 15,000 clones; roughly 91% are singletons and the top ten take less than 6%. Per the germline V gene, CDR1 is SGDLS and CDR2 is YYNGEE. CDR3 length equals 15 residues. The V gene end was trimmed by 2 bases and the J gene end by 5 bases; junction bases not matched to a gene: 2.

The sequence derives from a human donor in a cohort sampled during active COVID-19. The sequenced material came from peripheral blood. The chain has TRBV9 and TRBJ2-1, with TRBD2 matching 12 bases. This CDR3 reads CASSVGLAGNNEQFF. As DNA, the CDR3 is TGTGCCAGCAGCGTCGGACTAGCGGGGAACAATGAGCAGTTCTTC.